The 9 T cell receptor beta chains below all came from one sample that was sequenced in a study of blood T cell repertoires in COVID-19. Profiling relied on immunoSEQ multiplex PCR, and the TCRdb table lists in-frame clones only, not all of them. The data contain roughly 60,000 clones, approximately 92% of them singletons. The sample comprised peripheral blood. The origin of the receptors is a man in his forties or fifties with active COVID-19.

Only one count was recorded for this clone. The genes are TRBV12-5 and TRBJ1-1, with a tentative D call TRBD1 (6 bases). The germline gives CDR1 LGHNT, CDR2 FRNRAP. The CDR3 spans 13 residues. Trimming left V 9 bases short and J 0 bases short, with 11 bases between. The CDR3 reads CASADRLNTEAFF. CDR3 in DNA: TGTGCTAGCGCGGACAGACTGAACACTGAAGCTTTCTTT.

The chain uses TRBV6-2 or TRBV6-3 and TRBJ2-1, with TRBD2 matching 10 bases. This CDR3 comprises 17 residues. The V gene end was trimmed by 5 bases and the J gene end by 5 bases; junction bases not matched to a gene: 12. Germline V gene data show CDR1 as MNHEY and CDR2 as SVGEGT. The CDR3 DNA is TGTGCCAGCAGTACCGCCAGCGGGGGGGCCCTAAACAATGAGCAGTTCTTC. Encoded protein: CASSTASGGALNNEQFF.

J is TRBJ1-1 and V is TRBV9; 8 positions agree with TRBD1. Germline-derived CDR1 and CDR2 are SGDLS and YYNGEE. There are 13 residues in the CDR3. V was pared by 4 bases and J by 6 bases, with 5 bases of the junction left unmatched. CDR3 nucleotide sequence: TGTGCCAGCAGCAGGACAGGGTTCGCTGAAGCTTTCTTT. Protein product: CASSRTGFAEAFF.

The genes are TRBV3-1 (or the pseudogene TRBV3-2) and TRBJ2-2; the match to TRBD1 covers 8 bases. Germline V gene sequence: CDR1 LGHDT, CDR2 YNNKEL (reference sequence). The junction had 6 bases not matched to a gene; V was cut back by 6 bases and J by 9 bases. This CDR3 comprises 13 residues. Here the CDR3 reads CASSQQGVWELFF. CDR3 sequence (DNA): TGTGCCAGCAGTCAACAGGGGGTTTGGGAGCTGTTTTTT.

CDR3 sequence (DNA): TGTGCCAGCAGTGGAGGACCGACGAGCTCCTACGAGCAGTACTTC. Encoded protein: CASSGGPTSSYEQYF. V and J are TRBV28 and TRBJ2-7, with D possibly matching TRBD2 (5 bases). V gave up 5 bases and J gave up 0 bases, with 14 bases separating them. CDR1 is MDHEN and CDR2 is SYDVKM in the germline V gene. The CDR3 runs 15 residues.

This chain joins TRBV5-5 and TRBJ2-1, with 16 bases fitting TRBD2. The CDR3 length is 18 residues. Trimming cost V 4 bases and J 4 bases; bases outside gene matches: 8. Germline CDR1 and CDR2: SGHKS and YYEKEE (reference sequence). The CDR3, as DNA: TGTGCCAGCAGCGAGGGACTAGCGGGAGGGCGGTTTTACAATGAGCAGTTCTTC. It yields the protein CASSEGLAGGRFYNEQFF. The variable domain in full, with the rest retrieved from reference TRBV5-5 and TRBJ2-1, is DAGVTQSPTHLIKTRGQQVTLRCSPISGHKSVSWYQQVLGQGPQFIFQYYEKEERGRGNFPDRFSARQFPNYSSELNVNALLLGDSALYLCASSEGLAGGRFYNEQFFGPGTRLTVL.

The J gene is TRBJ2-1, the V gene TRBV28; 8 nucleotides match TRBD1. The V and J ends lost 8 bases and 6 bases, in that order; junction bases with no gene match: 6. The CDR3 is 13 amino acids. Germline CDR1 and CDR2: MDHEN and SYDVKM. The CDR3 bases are TGTGCCAGCGTAAGACAGGGGATCAATGAGCAGTTCTTC. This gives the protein CASVRQGINEQFF.

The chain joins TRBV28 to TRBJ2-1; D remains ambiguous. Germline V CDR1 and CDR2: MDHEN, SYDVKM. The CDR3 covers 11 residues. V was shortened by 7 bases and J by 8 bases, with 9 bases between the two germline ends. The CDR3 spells CASTSRDEQFF. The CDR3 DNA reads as TGTGCCAGCACCTCCCGGGATGAGCAGTTCTTC.

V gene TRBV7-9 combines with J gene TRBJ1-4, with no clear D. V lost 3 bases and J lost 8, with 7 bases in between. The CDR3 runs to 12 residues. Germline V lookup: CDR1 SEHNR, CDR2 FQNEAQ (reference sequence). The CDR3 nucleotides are TGTGCCAGCAGCTTGGCGGTAGAAAAACTGTTTTTT. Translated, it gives CASSLAVEKLFF.